The text below deals with one T cell receptor beta chain. This sample is part of a study of blood T cell repertoires in COVID-19. Overall study: PBMCs, B-cell-depleted T cells, or T cells provided the cDNA or gDNA that made up the material.

Germline V lookup: CDR1 SNHLY, CDR2 FYNNEI. The V gene lost 5 bases and the J gene lost 5 bases, with 12 bases spanning the gap. The CDR3 loop spans 13 amino acids. Source study methods: Reference gene primer amplification gave nucleated cell count estimates. The protocol was immunoSEQ multiplex PCR, while the TCRdb copy is restricted to in-frame clones and leaves out a portion. V and J calls and clone size are those listed in that table; D and trimming were worked out from the DNA. The sample yields 200,000 to 300,000 clones, approximately 86% seen once. The sequencing sample was made of PBMCs or T cells enriched from blood (not recorded which). This TCR was sampled from a woman aged 40 to 55 with acute COVID-19. The rearrangement joins TRBV2 to TRBJ2-5; weak D call: TRBD1 (6 bases). The CDR3 region has the DNA TGTGCCAGCAGTAAGACAGGTCAGGAGACCCAGTACTTC. This translates into CASSKTGQETQYF. Full variable domain (remainder filled in from reference TRBV2 and TRBJ2-5): EPEVTQTPSHQVTQMGQEVILRCVPISNHLYFYWYRQILGQKVEFLVSFYNNEISEKSEIFDDQFSVERPDGSNFTLKIRSTKLEDSAMYFCASSKTGQETQYFGPGTRLLVL.